This TCR beta chain was sequenced during a study of cytomegalovirus exposure and HLA in healthy donors. The ends lost 5 bases at V and 3 bases at J; junction bases unmatched: 10. This CDR3 spans 18 amino acids. In germline, CDR1 is MNHEY, CDR2 SMNVEV (reference sequence). With regard to this clone: Its cognate antigen is unknown.

The PCR employed 60 Vbeta primers together with 13 Jbeta primers. Authors' methods: The count from a later analysis was some 81 million unique TCR beta chains, roughly 11 million of them shared. Some clones are missing from TCRdb's copy, which holds only in-frame ones; the method was immunoSEQ multiplex PCR. D and trimming were read from the DNA, whereas the V and J calls and clone size are those reported in that table. The sample shows about 170,000 clones, over 75% of them seen only once. Points from the study as a whole: Later work found most CMV-associated TCR beta chains apparently HLA-restricted. What a later analysis reportedly showed was that an Asian-associated ancestry cluster had fewer N-insertions than the roughly 700-donor mean.

Sequencing was done on a sample of PBMCs. This chain links TRBV27 with TRBJ2-2, with 12 bases fitting TRBD1. The receptor's source is a female donor in good health and CMV-seronegative. In DNA, the CDR3 is TGTGCCAGCAGTGCGTTCCGGGACAGGGGGCTCGACACCGGGGAGCTGTTTTTT. Its translation: CASSAFRDRGLDTGELFF.